This is a list of T cell receptor beta chains from one sample in a study of regulatory T cells in long-lasting Graves disease. TCRdb itself ran the multiplex PCR reads through MiXCR, one entry per CDR3 protein. The sample lists roughly 380,000 distinct CDR3 sequences, less than 20% seen once, with about 24% in the top ten. The sample here was peripheral blood mononuclear cells (PBMCs), taken at new diagnosis, from a patient treated with antithyroid drugs. These TCRs come from a female donor with Graves disease. The CDR3 runs from the conserved cysteine through the conserved F or W.

V gene: TRBV7-2; J gene: TRBJ2-4; CDR3 length: 15; CDR3 protein: CASSYRTRGLNIQYF
V gene: TRBV20-1; J gene: TRBJ2-5; CDR3 length: 12; CDR3 protein: CSARLAGETQYF
V gene: TRBV4-1; J gene: TRBJ2-3; CDR3 length: 18; CDR3 protein: CASSRRDWGQGAADTQYF
V gene: TRBV28; J gene: NA; CDR3 length: 16; CDR3 protein: CASSSPPGQGTYEQYF
V gene: TRBV7-9; J gene: TRBJ1-4; CDR3 length: 16; CDR3 protein: CASSLGVGATNEKLFF
V gene: TRBV11-2; J gene: TRBJ2-2; CDR3 length: 14; CDR3 protein: CASSRDRATGELFF
V gene: TRBV6-1; J gene: TRBJ1-2; CDR3 length: 13; CDR3 protein: CASRLGIHYGYTF
V gene: TRBV7-9; J gene: TRBJ2-1; CDR3 length: 15; CDR3 protein: CASSSKIRGSNEQFF
V gene: TRBV11-2; J gene: TRBJ2-7; CDR3 length: 15; CDR3 protein: CASSLDETGAYEQYF
V gene: TRBV28; J gene: TRBJ2-4; CDR3 length: 17; CDR3 protein: CASSLFKRGQAKNIQYF
V gene: TRBV19; J gene: TRBJ2-5; CDR3 length: 14; CDR3 protein: CASSEQAGGGTQYF
V gene: TRBV6-1; J gene: TRBJ2-2; CDR3 length: 17; CDR3 protein: CASSPWGGPSNTGELFF
V gene: TRBV6-1; J gene: TRBJ2-5; CDR3 length: 16; CDR3 protein: CASSEAGQGARETQYF
V gene: TRBV2; J gene: TRBJ2-5; CDR3 length: 14; CDR3 protein: CASRPAGGLETQYF
V gene: TRBV9; J gene: TRBJ2-1; CDR3 length: 13; CDR3 protein: CASSPGAGDEQFF
V gene: TRBV2; J gene: TRBJ2-1; CDR3 length: 19; CDR3 protein: CASSVSGTGGAKYYNEQFF
V gene: TRBV12-3/TRBV12-4; J gene: TRBJ2-2; CDR3 length: 14; CDR3 protein: CASRVGRTAGELFF
V gene: TRBV10-3; J gene: TRBJ2-1; CDR3 length: 14; CDR3 protein: CAISEYVGRNEQFF
V gene: TRBV4-1; J gene: TRBJ2-7; CDR3 length: 14; CDR3 protein: CASSPGLVSDEQYF
V gene: TRBV20-1; J gene: TRBJ2-7; CDR3 length: 12; CDR3 protein: CSAGGHSYEQYF
V gene: TRBV20-1; J gene: TRBJ2-1; CDR3 length: 15; CDR3 protein: CSATSGVTSYNEQFF
V gene: TRBV20-1; J gene: TRBJ2-7; CDR3 length: 19; CDR3 protein: CSAALSGLAGKGGSYEQYF
V gene: TRBV9; J gene: TRBJ2-5; CDR3 length: 16; CDR3 protein: CASSEPPRGGLETQYF
V gene: TRBV24-1; J gene: TRBJ2-1; CDR3 length: 15; CDR3 protein: CATSKRDRGYNEQFF
V gene: TRBV6-5; J gene: TRBJ2-7; CDR3 length: 15; CDR3 protein: CASSSQTGASYEQYF
V gene: TRBV28; J gene: TRBJ1-5; CDR3 length: 14; CDR3 protein: CASTGRASNQPQHF
V gene: TRBV2; J gene: TRBJ1-4; CDR3 length: 14; CDR3 protein: CASRPLWTNEKLFF
V gene: TRBV29-1; J gene: TRBJ2-3; CDR3 length: 13; CDR3 protein: CSAGTSGRNTQYF
V gene: TRBV2; J gene: TRBJ2-5; CDR3 length: 14; CDR3 protein: CASSGTSGRETQYF
V gene: TRBV11-3; J gene: TRBJ2-3; CDR3 length: 14; CDR3 protein: CASSFGTSADTQYF
V gene: TRBV27; J gene: TRBJ1-1; CDR3 length: 14; CDR3 protein: CASSLYTKNTEAFF
V gene: TRBV7-9; J gene: TRBJ2-1; CDR3 length: 15; CDR3 protein: CASSLGPSGRYEQFF
V gene: TRBV7-9; J gene: TRBJ2-3; CDR3 length: 15; CDR3 protein: CASSLGTVATDTQYF
V gene: TRBV6-1; J gene: TRBJ2-3; CDR3 length: 14; CDR3 protein: CAIKREMGTDTQYF
V gene: TRBV3-1; J gene: TRBJ1-2; CDR3 length: 17; CDR3 protein: CASSQDFGAVANYGYTF
V gene: TRBV6-5; J gene: TRBJ2-7; CDR3 length: 11; CDR3 protein: CASSYSREQYF
V gene: TRBV6-2/TRBV6-3; J gene: TRBJ1-2; CDR3 length: 13; CDR3 protein: CASSYSGTGRGTF
V gene: TRBV6-2/TRBV6-3; J gene: TRBJ1-1; CDR3 length: 13; CDR3 protein: CASSFGRVPEAFF
V gene: TRBV20-1; J gene: TRBJ2-5; CDR3 length: 15; CDR3 protein: CSASRTSSSQETQYF
V gene: TRBV20-1; J gene: TRBJ2-7; CDR3 length: 14; CDR3 protein: CSARDHLAGGEQYF
V gene: TRBV28; J gene: TRBJ1-3; CDR3 length: 15; CDR3 protein: CASSSPIPARNTIYF
V gene: TRBV2; J gene: TRBJ2-1; CDR3 length: 15; CDR3 protein: CASRQGLAAYNEQFF
V gene: TRBV28; J gene: TRBJ2-7; CDR3 length: 13; CDR3 protein: CASRDRGRREQYF
V gene: TRBV7-8; J gene: TRBJ1-2; CDR3 length: 15; CDR3 protein: CASSLRPLAITGYTF
V gene: TRBV12-3/TRBV12-4; J gene: TRBJ1-2; CDR3 length: 15; CDR3 protein: CASSFVVQSDYGYTF
V gene: TRBV25-1; J gene: TRBJ1-2; CDR3 length: 14; CDR3 protein: CASGGGSPDYGYTF
V gene: TRBV7-3; J gene: TRBJ2-2; CDR3 length: 15; CDR3 protein: CASSSPTSHTGELFF
V gene: TRBV10-1; J gene: TRBJ2-7; CDR3 length: 11; CDR3 protein: CASSDGTRFSF
V gene: TRBV20-1; J gene: TRBJ2-7; CDR3 length: 16; CDR3 protein: CSARDRHRISSYEQYF
V gene: TRBV20-1; J gene: TRBJ2-3; CDR3 length: 17; CDR3 protein: CSASLTPGQGASDTQYF
V gene: TRBV7-9; J gene: TRBJ2-2; CDR3 length: 16; CDR3 protein: CASSPLAGQGTGELFF
V gene: TRBV19; J gene: TRBJ2-7; CDR3 length: 14; CDR3 protein: CTSSIQRHHFEQYF
V gene: TRBV20-1; J gene: TRBJ2-7; CDR3 length: 15; CDR3 protein: CSGKPSGLLSYEQYF
V gene: TRBV2; J gene: TRBJ2-3; CDR3 length: 21; CDR3 protein: CASSDPVGTAPQTELTDTQYF
V gene: TRBV7-6; J gene: TRBJ1-1; CDR3 length: 15; CDR3 protein: CASGGPSPDVTEAFF
V gene: TRBV12-5; J gene: TRBJ1-4; CDR3 length: 15; CDR3 protein: CASGTPGHPNEKLFF
V gene: TRBV9; J gene: TRBJ2-3; CDR3 length: 16; CDR3 protein: CASSVAVFATQDTQYF